A selection of T cell receptor beta chains follows, all from one sample in a study of T-cell reconstitution after alpha-beta-depleted transplantation in children. TCRdb independently ran MiXCR on the PCR reads; one entry per CDR3 protein. Of about 980,000 distinct CDR3 sequences listed, about 29% are singletons. Source: PBMCs, mostly from graft donor cells, taken 360 days after TCRalphabeta/CD19-depleted stem cell transplant. The receptors originated from a boy in the first two years of life who had a stem cell transplant for SCID, so the T cells may come from the graft donor. CDR3s include the opening cysteine and the closing phenylalanine or tryptophan. D genes are given only for firm matches. Expanded clones are given a class, and other clones once, few, many or no size at all.

D: NA
size: few
V: TRBV7-6
J: TRBJ1-1
CDR3: CASSLTGTDTEAFF
DNA: TGTGCCAGCAGCTTGACGGGTACGGACACTGAAGCTTTCTTT

D: NA
size: few
V: TRBV10-3
J: TRBJ1-2
CDR3: CAISESRIQRGYGYTF
DNA: TGTGCCATCAGTGAGTCGAGGATCCAGAGAGGCTATGGCTACACCTTC

D: NA
size: NA
V: TRBV5-1
J: TRBJ1-1
CDR3: CASSLLDTSNTEAFF
DNA: TGCGCCAGCAGCCTGCTGGACACTTCGAACACTGAAGCTTTCTTT

D: TRBD1
size: NA
V: TRBV24-1
J: TRBJ2-3
CDR3: CATSDPPGQSTDTQYF
DNA: TGTGCCACCAGTGATCCCCCGGGACAGAGCACAGATACGCAGTATTTT

D: NA
size: NA
V: TRBV4-2
J: TRBJ2-7
CDR3: CDSSQEGQAILYEQYF
DNA: TGTGACAGCAGCCAAGAGGGGCAGGCGATCTTATACGAGCAGTACTTC

D: NA
size: NA
V: TRBV19
J: TRBJ1-1
CDR3: CASSIGWDTEAFF
DNA: TGTGCCAGTAGTATTGGGTGGGACACTGAAGCTTTCTTT

D: TRBD1
size: NA
V: TRBV20-1
J: TRBJ1-1
CDR3: CRPGGRGRTEAFF
DNA: TGCAGGCCGGGAGGCAGGGGGCGAACTGAAGCTTTCTTT

D: NA
size: NA
V: TRBV12-5
J: TRBJ1-5
CDR3: CASGLSFNQPQHF
DNA: TGTGCTAGTGGTTTAAGCTTCAATCAGCCCCAGCATTTT

D: NA
size: NA
V: TRBV7-2
J: TRBJ1-6
CDR3: CASSLEWKGNSPLHF
DNA: TGTGCCAGCAGCTTAGAATGGAAGGGGAATTCACCCCTCCACTTT

D: TRBD1
size: NA
V: TRBV3-1
J: TRBJ2-1
CDR3: CASSPDRGYDNEQFF
DNA: TGTGCCAGCAGCCCCGACAGGGGGTACGACAATGAGCAGTTCTTC

D: TRBD2
size: NA
V: TRBV12-3/TRBV12-4
J: TRBJ2-2
CDR3: CASSLSSGGTGELFF
DNA: TGTGCCAGCAGTTTGTCTAGCGGGGGCACCGGGGAGCTGTTTTTT

D: NA
size: NA
V: TRBV7-2
J: TRBJ1-3
CDR3: CASSFGPDTIYF
DNA: TGTGCCAGCAGCTTCGGGCCCGACACCATATATTTT

D: NA
size: NA
V: TRBV20-1
J: TRBJ2-7
CDR3: CSAGRLEQYF
DNA: TGCAGTGCTGGGAGGCTCGAGCAGTACTTC

D: NA
size: NA
V: TRBV12-3/TRBV12-4
J: TRBJ1-1
CDR3: CASTLWNTEAFF
DNA: TGTGCCAGCACCCTTTGGAACACTGAAGCTTTCTTT

D: NA
size: NA
V: TRBV15
J: TRBJ2-3
CDR3: CATSRARRGDTQYF
DNA: TGTGCCACCAGCAGAGCTCGCCGGGGAGATACGCAGTATTTT

D: TRBD1
size: NA
V: TRBV12-5
J: TRBJ2-5
CDR3: CASGPGTGRQTQYF
DNA: TGTGCTAGTGGTCCGGGGACAGGGAGGCAGACCCAGTACTTC

D: TRBD2
size: many
V: TRBV4-1
J: TRBJ2-3
CDR3: CASSQEIGGGTDTQYF
DNA: TGCGCCAGCAGCCAAGAGATCGGCGGGGGAACAGATACGCAGTATTTT

D: NA
size: many
V: TRBV5-1
J: TRBJ2-4
CDR3: CASSLGVAKNIQYF
DNA: TGTGCCAGCAGCTTGGGGGTTGCCAAAAACATTCAGTACTTC

D: NA
size: NA
V: TRBV5-1
J: TRBJ2-4
CDR3: CASSLVGPSELAKNIQYF
DNA: TGCGCCAGCAGCTTGGTGGGTCCGAGTGAACTAGCCAAAAACATTCAGTACTTC

D: NA
size: few
V: TRBV29-1
J: TRBJ1-1
CDR3: CSADWRGEAFF
DNA: TGCAGCGCCGACTGGCGCGGAGAAGCTTTCTTT

D: TRBD1
size: NA
V: TRBV5-1
J: TRBJ2-7
CDR3: CASSLASGTGSYEQYF
DNA: TGCGCCAGCAGCTTGGCCTCCGGGACAGGATCCTACGAGCAGTACTTC

D: NA
size: NA
V: TRBV29-1
J: TRBJ2-5
CDR3: CSVVTSVETQYF
DNA: TGCAGCGTTGTTACTTCAGTGGAGACCCAGTACTTC

D: NA
size: NA
V: TRBV5-6
J: TRBJ1-1
CDR3: CASSLWVSLPFF
DNA: TGTGCCAGCAGCTTGTGGGTGTCGTTGCCTTTCTTT

D: NA
size: NA
V: TRBV29-1
J: TRBJ2-7
CDR3: CSVEFSLNSYEQYF
DNA: TGCAGCGTTGAATTCAGTCTCAACTCCTACGAGCAGTACTTC

D: TRBD1
size: NA
V: TRBV12-3/TRBV12-4
J: TRBJ1-5
CDR3: CASSRGQGSQPQHF
DNA: TGTGCCAGCAGCCGCGGACAGGGCTCTCAGCCCCAGCATTTT

D: NA
size: many
V: TRBV9
J: TRBJ2-7
CDR3: CASSVGQGVYEQYF
DNA: TGTGCCAGCAGCGTAGGGCAGGGAGTATACGAGCAGTACTTC

D: NA
size: NA
V: TRBV28
J: TRBJ2-2
CDR3: CASSLNGLARNTGELFF
DNA: TGTGCCAGCAGTTTAAATGGGCTAGCCAGGAACACCGGGGAGCTGTTTTTT

D: TRBD1
size: few
V: TRBV12-3/TRBV12-4
J: TRBJ2-7
CDR3: CASSSDRRRGYEQYF
DNA: TGTGCCAGCAGTTCGGACAGGCGAAGGGGGTACGAGCAGTACTTC

D: NA
size: NA
V: TRBV6-5
J: TRBJ2-7
CDR3: CASSYGLPGSYEQYF
DNA: TGTGCCAGCAGTTACGGACTACCAGGCTCCTACGAGCAGTACTTC

D: NA
size: few
V: TRBV4-3
J: TRBJ1-1
CDR3: CASSHSLDGEAFF
DNA: TGCGCCAGCAGCCATTCATTAGACGGTGAAGCTTTCTTT

D: TRBD1
size: NA
V: TRBV12-3/TRBV12-4
J: TRBJ2-7
CDR3: CASRAPQGAPGYEQYF
DNA: TGTGCCAGCAGAGCCCCCCAGGGGGCGCCTGGCTACGAGCAGTACTTC

D: NA
size: NA
V: TRBV24-1
J: TRBJ2-3
CDR3: CATNGAPTDTQYF
DNA: TGTGCCACCAACGGGGCACCCACAGATACGCAGTATTTT

D: NA
size: NA
V: TRBV5-1
J: TRBJ2-3
CDR3: CASSLSVTAVDTQYF
DNA: TGCGCCAGCAGCTTGTCTGTGACCGCGGTAGATACGCAGTATTTT

D: NA
size: NA
V: TRBV7-2
J: TRBJ1-1
CDR3: CASSPGWGRTTEAFF
DNA: TGTGCCAGCAGCCCCGGGTGGGGGAGGACCACTGAAGCTTTCTTT

D: NA
size: few
V: TRBV20-1
J: TRBJ2-7
CDR3: CSARTVAYEQYF
DNA: TGCAGTGCTAGAACCGTAGCCTACGAGCAGTACTTC

D: TRBD2
size: few
V: TRBV20-1
J: TRBJ2-3
CDR3: CSAVTSGGTDTQYF
DNA: TGCAGTGCCGTGACTAGCGGGGGCACAGATACGCAGTATTTT

D: NA
size: many
V: TRBV2
J: TRBJ2-7
CDR3: CASSGLTYEQYF
DNA: TGTGCCAGCAGCGGTCTTACCTACGAGCAGTACTTC

D: NA
size: NA
V: TRBV4-1
J: TRBJ1-6
CDR3: CASSQDPGGGGSSNTPLHF
DNA: TGCGCCAGCAGCCAAGATCCTGGAGGGGGTGGAAGCTCCAATACACCCCTCCACTTT

D: TRBD1
size: few
V: TRBV7-8
J: TRBJ2-1
CDR3: CASSSRTGVGNEQFF
DNA: TGTGCCAGCAGCTCCAGGACAGGGGTGGGGAATGAGCAGTTCTTC

D: NA
size: NA
V: TRBV20-1
J: TRBJ1-4
CDR3: CSASVQRNEKLFF
DNA: TGCAGTGCTAGTGTCCAAAGAAATGAAAAACTGTTTTTT

D: TRBD2
size: NA
V: TRBV4-1
J: TRBJ2-2
CDR3: CASRLAALGTGELFF
DNA: TGCGCCAGCCGACTAGCGGCACTCGGCACCGGGGAGCTGTTTTTT

D: NA
size: few
V: TRBV15
J: TRBJ1-1
CDR3: CATSAGNTEAFF
DNA: TGTGCCACCAGCGCGGGGAACACTGAAGCTTTCTTT

D: TRBD2
size: few
V: TRBV5-1
J: TRBJ2-3
CDR3: CASSPGLAGVADTQYF
DNA: TGCGCCAGCAGCCCCGGACTAGCGGGGGTCGCAGATACGCAGTATTTT

D: NA
size: few
V: TRBV2
J: TRBJ2-1
CDR3: CASSVTRSNEQFF
DNA: TGTGCCAGCAGTGTAACCCGGAGCAATGAGCAGTTCTTC

D: NA
size: NA
V: TRBV9
J: TRBJ2-1
CDR3: CASSVVASDNEQFF
DNA: TGTGCCAGCAGCGTAGTGGCTAGCGATAATGAGCAGTTCTTC

D: NA
size: NA
V: TRBV5-1
J: TRBJ2-1
CDR3: CASSLGQTRSYNEQFF
DNA: TGCGCCAGCAGCTTGGGGCAGACCCGCTCCTACAATGAGCAGTTCTTC

D: NA
size: few
V: TRBV5-1
J: TRBJ2-5
CDR3: CASRLVVGFQETQYF
DNA: TGCGCCAGCAGGCTGGTGGTGGGGTTCCAAGAGACCCAGTACTTC

D: NA
size: NA
V: TRBV12-3/TRBV12-4
J: TRBJ1-1
CDR3: CASRSRDSVGTEAFF
DNA: TGTGCCAGCAGATCGCGCGATTCAGTGGGGACTGAAGCTTTCTTT

D: NA
size: NA
V: TRBV20-1
J: TRBJ2-1
CDR3: CSALKGYNEQFF
DNA: TGCAGTGCCCTAAAGGGATACAATGAGCAGTTCTTC

D: NA
size: NA
V: TRBV10-3
J: TRBJ2-5
CDR3: CAISGGLGLFQETQYF
DNA: TGTGCCATCAGTGGGGGTTTGGGACTCTTCCAAGAGACCCAGTACTTC

D: NA
size: NA
V: TRBV28
J: TRBJ1-2
CDR3: CASSPPRDKWVRGYTF
DNA: TGTGCCAGCAGCCCGCCTCGGGACAAGTGGGTACGGGGCTACACCTTC

D: NA
size: NA
V: TRBV20-1
J: TRBJ1-2
CDR3: CTTAWGGNGYTF
DNA: TGCACAACTGCCTGGGGAGGAAATGGCTACACCTTC

D: TRBD1
size: few
V: TRBV6-5
J: TRBJ2-1
CDR3: CASSYQGARYNEQFF
DNA: TGTGCCAGCAGTTACCAGGGGGCTCGGTACAATGAGCAGTTCTTC

D: TRBD2
size: NA
V: TRBV9
J: TRBJ2-1
CDR3: CASSDPLAGAPNRYNEQFF
DNA: TGTGCCAGCAGCGACCCTCTAGCGGGGGCACCCAATCGCTACAATGAGCAGTTCTTC

D: TRBD2
size: few
V: TRBV5-1
J: TRBJ2-1
CDR3: CASSLKMGLAGDEQFF
DNA: TGCGCCAGCAGCTTGAAAATGGGACTAGCGGGGGATGAGCAGTTCTTC

D: NA
size: NA
V: TRBV12-3/TRBV12-4
J: TRBJ1-1
CDR3: CASSLGILRDKNTEAFF
DNA: TGTGCCAGCAGTTTAGGTATCCTACGGGACAAGAACACTGAAGCTTTCTTT

D: NA
size: few
V: TRBV5-1
J: TRBJ2-5
CDR3: CASSLTWDETQYF
DNA: TGCGCCAGCAGCCTTACCTGGGACGAGACCCAGTACTTC

D: TRBD1
size: NA
V: TRBV20-1
J: TRBJ2-5
CDR3: CSVTGGGETQYF
DNA: TGCAGTGTGACAGGGGGCGGTGAGACCCAGTACTTC

D: TRBD1
size: NA
V: TRBV18
J: TRBJ1-1
CDR3: CASSPLKTGLAFF
DNA: TGTGCCAGCTCACCACTAAAGACAGGGCTGGCTTTCTTT

D: NA
size: NA
V: TRBV9
J: TRBJ2-3
CDR3: CASSPGGSGYTDTQYF
DNA: TGTGCCAGCAGTCCAGGTGGTAGCGGATACACAGATACGCAGTATTTT